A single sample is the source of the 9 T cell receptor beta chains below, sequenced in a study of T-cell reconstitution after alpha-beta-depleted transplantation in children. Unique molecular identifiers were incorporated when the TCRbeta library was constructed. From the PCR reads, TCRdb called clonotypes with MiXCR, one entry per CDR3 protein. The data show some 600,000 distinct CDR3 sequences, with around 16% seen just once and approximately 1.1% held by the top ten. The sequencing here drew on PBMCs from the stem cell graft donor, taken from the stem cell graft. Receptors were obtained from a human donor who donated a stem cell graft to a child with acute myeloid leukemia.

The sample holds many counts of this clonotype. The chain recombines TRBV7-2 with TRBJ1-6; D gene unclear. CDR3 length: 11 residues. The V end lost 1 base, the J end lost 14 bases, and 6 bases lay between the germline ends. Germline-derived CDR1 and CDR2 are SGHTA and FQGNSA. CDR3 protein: CASSLGVTLHF. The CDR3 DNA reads TGTGCCAGCAGCTTAGGGGTTACCCTCCACTTT.

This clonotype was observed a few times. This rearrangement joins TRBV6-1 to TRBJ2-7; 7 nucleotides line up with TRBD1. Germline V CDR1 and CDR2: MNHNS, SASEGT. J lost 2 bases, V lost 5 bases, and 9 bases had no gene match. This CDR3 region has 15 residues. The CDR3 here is CASSKQPGQTYEQYF. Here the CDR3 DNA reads TGTGCCAGCAGTAAGCAACCGGGACAGACCTACGAGCAGTACTTC.

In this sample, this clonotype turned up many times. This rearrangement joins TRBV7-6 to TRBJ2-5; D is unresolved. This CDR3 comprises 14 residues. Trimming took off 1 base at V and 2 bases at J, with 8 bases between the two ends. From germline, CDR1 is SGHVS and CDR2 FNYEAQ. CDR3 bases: TGTGCCAGCAGCTTAGGGGCAAATCAAGAGACCCAGTACTTC. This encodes CASSLGANQETQYF.

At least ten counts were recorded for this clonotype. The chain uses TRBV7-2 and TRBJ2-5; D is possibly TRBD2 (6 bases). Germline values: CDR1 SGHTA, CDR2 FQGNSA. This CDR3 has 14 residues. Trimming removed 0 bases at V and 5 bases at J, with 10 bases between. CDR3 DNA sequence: TGTGCCAGCAGCTTAGCGCAGGGAGGCGAGACCCAGTACTTC. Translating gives CASSLAQGGETQYF.

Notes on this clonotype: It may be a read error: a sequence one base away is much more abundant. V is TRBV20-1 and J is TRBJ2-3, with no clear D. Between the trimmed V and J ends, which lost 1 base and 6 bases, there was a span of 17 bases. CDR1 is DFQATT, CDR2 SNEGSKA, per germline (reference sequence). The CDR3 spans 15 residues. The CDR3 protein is CSARAPSAREDTQYF. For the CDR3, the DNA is TGCAGTGCTAGAGCTCCCTCTGCCCGAGAGGATACGCAGTATTTT.

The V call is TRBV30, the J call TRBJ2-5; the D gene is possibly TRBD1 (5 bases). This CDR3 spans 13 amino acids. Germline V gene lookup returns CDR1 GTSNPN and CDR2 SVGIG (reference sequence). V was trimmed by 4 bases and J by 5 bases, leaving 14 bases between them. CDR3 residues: CAWTQYGHETQYF. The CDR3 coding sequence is TGTGCCTGGACTCAATATGGACACGAGACCCAGTACTTC.

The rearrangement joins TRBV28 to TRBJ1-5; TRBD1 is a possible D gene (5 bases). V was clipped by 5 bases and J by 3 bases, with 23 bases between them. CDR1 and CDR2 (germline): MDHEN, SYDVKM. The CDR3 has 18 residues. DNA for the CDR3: TGTGCCAGCAGTCCATCTCCTCACAGGACATATTACAATCAGCCCCAGCATTTT. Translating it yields CASSPSPHRTYYNQPQHF.

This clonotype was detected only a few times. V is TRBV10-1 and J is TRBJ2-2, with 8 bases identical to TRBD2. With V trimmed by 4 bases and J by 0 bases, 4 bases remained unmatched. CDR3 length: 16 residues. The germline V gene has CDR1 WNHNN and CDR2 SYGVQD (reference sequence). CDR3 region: CASSGISGANTGELFF. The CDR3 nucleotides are TGCGCCAGCAGTGGCATTAGCGGGGCGAACACCGGGGAGCTGTTTTTT.

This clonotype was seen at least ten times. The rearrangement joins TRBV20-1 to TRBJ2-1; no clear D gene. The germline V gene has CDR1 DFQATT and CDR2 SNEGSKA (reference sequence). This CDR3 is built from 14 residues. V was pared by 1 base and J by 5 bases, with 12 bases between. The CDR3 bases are TGCAGTGCTAGAGGGGCTGGGTACCACAATGAGCAGTTCTTC. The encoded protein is CSARGAGYHNEQFF.